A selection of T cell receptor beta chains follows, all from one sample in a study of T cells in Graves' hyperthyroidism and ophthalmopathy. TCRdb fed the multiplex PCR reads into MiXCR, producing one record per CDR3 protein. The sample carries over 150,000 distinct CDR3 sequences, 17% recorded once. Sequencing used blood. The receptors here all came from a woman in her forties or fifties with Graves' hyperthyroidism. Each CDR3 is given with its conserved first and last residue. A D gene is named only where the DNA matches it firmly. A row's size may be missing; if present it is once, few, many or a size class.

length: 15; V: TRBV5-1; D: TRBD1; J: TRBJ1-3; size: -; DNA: TGCGCCAGCAGCCCAACAGGGGGCCTTGGAAACACCATATATTTT; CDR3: CASSPTGGLGNTIYF
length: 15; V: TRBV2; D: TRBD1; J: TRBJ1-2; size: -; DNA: TGTGCCAGCAGTGAAGCGCTCAACAGGGGGCTTGGCTACACCTTC; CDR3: CASSEALNRGLGYTF
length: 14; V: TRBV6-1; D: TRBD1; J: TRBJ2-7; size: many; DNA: TGTGCCAGCAGTTATCGGGCAGGGGGCTACGAGCAGTACTTC; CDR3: CASSYRAGGYEQYF
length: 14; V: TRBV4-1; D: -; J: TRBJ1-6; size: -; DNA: TGCGCCAGCAGATTTGGCAGAAGGAATTCACCCCTCCACTTT; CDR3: CASRFGRRNSPLHF
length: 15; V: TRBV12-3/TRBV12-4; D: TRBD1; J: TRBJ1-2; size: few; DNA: TGTGCCAGCAGTTTAGCCGGGACAGGGGGGCGAGGCTACACCTTC; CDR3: CASSLAGTGGRGYTF
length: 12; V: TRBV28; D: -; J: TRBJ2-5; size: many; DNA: TGTGCCAGCAGTTCCCTACTCGAGACCCAGTACTTC; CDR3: CASSSLLETQYF
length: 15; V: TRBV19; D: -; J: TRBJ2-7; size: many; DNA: TGTGCCAGTAGTATGAAGGTAGCGGCGACCTACGAGCAGTACTTC; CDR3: CASSMKVAATYEQYF
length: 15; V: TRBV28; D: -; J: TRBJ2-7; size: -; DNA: TGTGCCAGCAGTATGACAGCCACCGCTACCTACGAGCAGTACTTC; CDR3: CASSMTATATYEQYF
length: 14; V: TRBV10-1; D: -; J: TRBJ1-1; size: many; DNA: TGCGCCAGCAGCCCTTTGGGGGGGAGGACTGAAGCTTTCTTT; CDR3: CASSPLGGRTEAFF
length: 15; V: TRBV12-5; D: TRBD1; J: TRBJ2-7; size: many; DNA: TGTGCTAGTGGGGGGGGACAGGGGAGCTCCTACGAGCAGTACTTC; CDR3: CASGGGQGSSYEQYF
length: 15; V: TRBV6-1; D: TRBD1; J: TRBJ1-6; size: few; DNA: TGTGCCAGCAGAGAACAGGGGCCCAATAATTCACCCCTCCACTTT; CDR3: CASREQGPNNSPLHF
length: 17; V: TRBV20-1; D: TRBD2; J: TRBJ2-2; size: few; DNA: TGCAGTGCTAGCAGTTGGTTTGCGGGAGGGTACACCGGGGAGCTGTTTTTT; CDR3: CSASSWFAGGYTGELFF
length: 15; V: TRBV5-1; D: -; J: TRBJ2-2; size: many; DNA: TGCGCCAGCAGCGCCCGGGCTACGAACACCGGGGAGCTGTTTTTT; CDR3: CASSARATNTGELFF
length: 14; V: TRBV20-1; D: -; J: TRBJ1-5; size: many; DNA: TGCAGTGCAAGGACAGCTTATAGCAATCAGCCCCAGCATTTT; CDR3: CSARTAYSNQPQHF
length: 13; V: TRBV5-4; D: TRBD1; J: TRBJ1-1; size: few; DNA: TGTGCCAGCAGCTTAGGGACAGTCACTGAAGCTTTCTTT; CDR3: CASSLGTVTEAFF
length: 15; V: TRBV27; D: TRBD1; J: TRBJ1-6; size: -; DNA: TGTGCCAGCAGTGAATCGACAGGGGCTAATTCACCCCTCCACTTT; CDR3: CASSESTGANSPLHF
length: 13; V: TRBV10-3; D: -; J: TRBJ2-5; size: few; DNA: TGTGCCACCAGTGGACGAGGGGAGGAGACCCAGTACTTC; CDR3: CATSGRGEETQYF
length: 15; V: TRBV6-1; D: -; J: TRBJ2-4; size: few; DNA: TGTGCCAGCAGTTATAACCCTTCCCTCGGCAACATTCAGTACTTC; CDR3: CASSYNPSLGNIQYF
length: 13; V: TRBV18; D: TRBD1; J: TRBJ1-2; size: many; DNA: TGTGCCAGCTCACTGACAGGGGAGGTCGGCTACACCTTC; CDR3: CASSLTGEVGYTF
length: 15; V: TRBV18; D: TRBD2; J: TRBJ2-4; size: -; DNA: TGTGCCAGCTCCCGGGGGGAAGTAGCCAAAAACATTCAGTACTTC; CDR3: CASSRGEVAKNIQYF
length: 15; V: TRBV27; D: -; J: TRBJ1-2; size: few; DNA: TGTGCCAGCAGTCCCAACCCCGGGACGGTAAATGGCTACACCTTC; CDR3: CASSPNPGTVNGYTF
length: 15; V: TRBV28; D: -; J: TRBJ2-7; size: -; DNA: TGTGCCAGCAGTTCAGGAAGGGGATCAACCTACGAGCAGTACTTC; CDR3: CASSSGRGSTYEQYF
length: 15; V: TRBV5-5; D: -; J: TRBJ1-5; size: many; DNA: TGTGCCAGCAGCTCTTACGTTGCAGGCAATCAGCCCCAGCATTTT; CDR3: CASSSYVAGNQPQHF
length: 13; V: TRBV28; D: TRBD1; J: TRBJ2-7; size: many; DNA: TGTGCCAGCAGCGACAGGGGATCTTACGAGCAGTACTTC; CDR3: CASSDRGSYEQYF
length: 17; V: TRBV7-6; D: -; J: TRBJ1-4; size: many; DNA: TGTGCCAGCAGCTTAGACCTCGCCTCGGCAACTAATGAAAAACTGTTTTTT; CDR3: CASSLDLASATNEKLFF
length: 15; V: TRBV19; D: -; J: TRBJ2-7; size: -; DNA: TGTGCCAGTAGTTCCGCTGCGGAGAGCTCCTACGAGCAGCACTTC; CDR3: CASSSAAESSYEQHF
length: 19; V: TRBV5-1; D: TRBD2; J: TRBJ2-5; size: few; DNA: TGCGCCAGCAGCCCCCGATTGATAGCGGGAGGCACCCGGAGGGAGACCCAGTACTTC; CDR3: CASSPRLIAGGTRRETQYF
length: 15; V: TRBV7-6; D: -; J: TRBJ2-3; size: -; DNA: TGTGCCAGCAGCTCGCCAGGGGTGAGGACAGATACGCAGTATTTT; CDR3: CASSSPGVRTDTQYF
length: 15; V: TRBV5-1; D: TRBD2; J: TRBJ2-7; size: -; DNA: TGCGCCAGCAGTCCTGGGGCGGGGAGGGCCTACGAGCAGTACTTC; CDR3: CASSPGAGRAYEQYF
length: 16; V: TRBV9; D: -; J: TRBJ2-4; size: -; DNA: TGTGCCAGCAGCCCCAGGGTTGACGTAGCCAAAAACATTCAGTACTTC; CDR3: CASSPRVDVAKNIQYF
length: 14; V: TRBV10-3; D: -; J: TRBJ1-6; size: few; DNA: TGTGCCATCAGTGCGGGACAAGATAATTCACCCCTCCACTTT; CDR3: CAISAGQDNSPLHF
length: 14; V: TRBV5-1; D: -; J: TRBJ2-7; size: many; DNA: TGCGCCAGCAGCTTTCGGGGGCCAAACTACGAGCAGTACTTC; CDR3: CASSFRGPNYEQYF
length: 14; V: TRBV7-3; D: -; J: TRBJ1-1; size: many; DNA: TGTGCCAGCAGCTCGACAGGCGCGAACACTGAAGCTTTCTTT; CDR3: CASSSTGANTEAFF
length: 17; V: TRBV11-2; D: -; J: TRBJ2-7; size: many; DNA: TGTGCCAGCAGCTTAGCCGACAGCCCTATAACCCTCTTCGAGCAGTACTTC; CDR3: CASSLADSPITLFEQYF
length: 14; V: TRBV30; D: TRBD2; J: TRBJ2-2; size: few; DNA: TGTGCCTGGCGAAGCGGGAAAAACACCGGGGAGCTGTTTTTT; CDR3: CAWRSGKNTGELFF
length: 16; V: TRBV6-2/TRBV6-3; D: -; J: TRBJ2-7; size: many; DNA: TGTGCCAGCACCGGGGGCTGGCGGGACCCAGCCTACGAGCAGTACTTC; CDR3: CASTGGWRDPAYEQYF
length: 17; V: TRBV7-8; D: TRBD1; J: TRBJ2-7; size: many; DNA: TGTGCCAGCAGCGTAGGGCCTCTACAGGGGGATTCCTACGAGCAGTACTTC; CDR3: CASSVGPLQGDSYEQYF
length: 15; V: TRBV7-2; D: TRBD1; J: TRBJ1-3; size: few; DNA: TGTGCCAGCAGCTTAGAGGGGACAGCCAGAAACACCATATATTTT; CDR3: CASSLEGTARNTIYF
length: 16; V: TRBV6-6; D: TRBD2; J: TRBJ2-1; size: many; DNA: TGTGCCAGCAGTTACTCTGAACTAGCGGTCTACAATGAGCAGTTCTTC; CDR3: CASSYSELAVYNEQFF
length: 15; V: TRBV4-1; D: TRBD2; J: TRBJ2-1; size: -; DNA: TGCGCCAGCAGCCAAGTGGGACTAGCGGTCGATGAGCAGTTCTTC; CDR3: CASSQVGLAVDEQFF
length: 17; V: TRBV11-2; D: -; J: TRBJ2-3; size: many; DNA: TGTGCCAGCAGCTTATCCCCTCCGAGCGTGGTGGCGGATACGCAGTATTTT; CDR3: CASSLSPPSVVADTQYF
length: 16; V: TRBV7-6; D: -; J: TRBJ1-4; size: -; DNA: TGTGCCAGCAGCTTAACAGGAAGAACAACTAATGAAAAACTGTTTTTT; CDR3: CASSLTGRTTNEKLFF
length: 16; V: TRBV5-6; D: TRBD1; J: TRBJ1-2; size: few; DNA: TGTGCCAGCAGCTTACCTAGACAGGGGGTAAAGGATGGCTACACCTTC; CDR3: CASSLPRQGVKDGYTF
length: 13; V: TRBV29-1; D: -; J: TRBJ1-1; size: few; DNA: TGCAGCGTTGACGTAGGGGCGAACACTGAAGCTTTCTTT; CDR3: CSVDVGANTEAFF
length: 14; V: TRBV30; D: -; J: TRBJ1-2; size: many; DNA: TGTGCCTGGAGTGTACAGGGACTTAACTATGGCTACACCTTC; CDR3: CAWSVQGLNYGYTF
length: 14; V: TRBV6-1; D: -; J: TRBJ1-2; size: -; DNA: TGTGCCAGCAGTGAGAAGCGGGCTGACTATGGCTACACCTTC; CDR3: CASSEKRADYGYTF